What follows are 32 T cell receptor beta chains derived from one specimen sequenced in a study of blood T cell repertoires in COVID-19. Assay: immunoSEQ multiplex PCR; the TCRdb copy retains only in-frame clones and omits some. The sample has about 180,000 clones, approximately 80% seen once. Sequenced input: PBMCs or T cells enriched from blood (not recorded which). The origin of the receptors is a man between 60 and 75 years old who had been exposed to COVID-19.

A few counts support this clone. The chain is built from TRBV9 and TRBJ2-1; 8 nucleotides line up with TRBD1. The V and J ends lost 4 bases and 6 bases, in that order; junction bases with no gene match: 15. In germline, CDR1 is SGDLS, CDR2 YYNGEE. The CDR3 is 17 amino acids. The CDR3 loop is CASSPFQGTGNVNEQFF. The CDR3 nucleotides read TGTGCCAGCAGCCCCTTCCAGGGGACAGGTAATGTCAATGAGCAGTTCTTC.

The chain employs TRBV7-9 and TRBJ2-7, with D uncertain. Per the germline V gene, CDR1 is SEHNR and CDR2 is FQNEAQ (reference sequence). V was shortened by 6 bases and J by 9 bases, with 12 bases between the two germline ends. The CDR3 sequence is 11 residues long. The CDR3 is CASSLETPQYF. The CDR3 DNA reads TGTGCCAGCAGTCTCGAGACTCCGCAGTACTTC.

The CDR3 coding sequence is TGTGCCAGCAGCTTAACGTTGTCCCGGGACAGGGTGGGCACAGATACGCAGTATTTT. Translating gives CASSLTLSRDRVGTDTQYF. The V gene is TRBV7-3, the J gene TRBJ2-3, with 9 bases lining up with TRBD1. The CDR3 has 19 residues. Germline CDR1 reads SGHTA; CDR2 reads FQGTGA. V dropped 0 bases and J dropped 1; count of bases not matched to a gene: 11.

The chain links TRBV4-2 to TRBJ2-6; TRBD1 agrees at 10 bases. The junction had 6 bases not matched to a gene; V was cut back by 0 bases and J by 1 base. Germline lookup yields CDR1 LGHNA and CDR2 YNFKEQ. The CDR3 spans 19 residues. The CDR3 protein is CASSQEMTGGWSGANVLTF. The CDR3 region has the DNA TGTGCCAGCAGCCAAGAAATGACAGGGGGCTGGTCTGGGGCCAACGTCCTGACTTTC.

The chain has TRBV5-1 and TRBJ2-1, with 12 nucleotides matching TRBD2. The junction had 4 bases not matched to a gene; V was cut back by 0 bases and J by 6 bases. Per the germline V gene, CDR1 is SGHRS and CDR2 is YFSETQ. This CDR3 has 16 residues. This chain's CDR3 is CASSLAGLAGLNEQFF. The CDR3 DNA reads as TGCGCCAGCAGCTTGGCGGGACTAGCGGGCCTCAATGAGCAGTTCTTC.

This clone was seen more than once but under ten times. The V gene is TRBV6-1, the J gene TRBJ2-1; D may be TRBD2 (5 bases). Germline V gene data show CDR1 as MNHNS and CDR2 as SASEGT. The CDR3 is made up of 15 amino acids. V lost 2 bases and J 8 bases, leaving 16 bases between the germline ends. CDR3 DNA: TGTGCCAGCAGTGAAAGTTCTAATAGGCGGGATGAGCAGTTCTTC. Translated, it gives CASSESSNRRDEQFF.

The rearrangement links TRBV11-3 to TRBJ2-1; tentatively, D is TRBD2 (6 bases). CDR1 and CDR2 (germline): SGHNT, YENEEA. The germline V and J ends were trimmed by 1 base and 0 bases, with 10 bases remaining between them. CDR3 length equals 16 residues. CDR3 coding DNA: TGTGCCAGCAGCTTAGGAGGGAGGTACTCCTACAATGAGCAGTTCTTC. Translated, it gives CASSLGGRYSYNEQFF.

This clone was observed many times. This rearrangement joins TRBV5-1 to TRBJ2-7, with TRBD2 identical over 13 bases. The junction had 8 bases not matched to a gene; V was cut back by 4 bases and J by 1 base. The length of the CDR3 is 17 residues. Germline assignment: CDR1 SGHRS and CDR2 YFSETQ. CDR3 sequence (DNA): TGCGCCAGCAGCCCGAGAGGACTAGCGGGAGTGTCCTACGAGCAGTACTTC. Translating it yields CASSPRGLAGVSYEQYF.

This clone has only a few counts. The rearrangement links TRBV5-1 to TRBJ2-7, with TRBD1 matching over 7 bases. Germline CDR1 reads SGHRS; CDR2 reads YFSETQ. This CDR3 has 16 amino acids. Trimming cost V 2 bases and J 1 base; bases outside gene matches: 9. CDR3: CASSFDDRAQSYEQYF. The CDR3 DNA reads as TGCGCCAGCAGCTTTGATGACAGGGCCCAATCCTACGAGCAGTACTTC.

For the CDR3, the DNA is TGCAGCGCCGAGAAGAGGGAGGCCGGGGAGCTGTTTTTT. The encoded protein is CSAEKREAGELFF. V and J are TRBV29-1 and TRBJ2-2, with a tentative D call TRBD2 (6 bases). CDR1 and CDR2 (germline): SQVTM, ANQGSEA. The ends were cut back, 7 bases at V and 6 bases at J, with 15 bases in the middle. CDR3 length: 13 amino acids.

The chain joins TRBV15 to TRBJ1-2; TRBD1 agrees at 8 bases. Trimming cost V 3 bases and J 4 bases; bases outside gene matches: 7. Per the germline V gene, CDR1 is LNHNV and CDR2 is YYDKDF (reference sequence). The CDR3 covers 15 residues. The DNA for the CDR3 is TGTGCCACCAGCAGCATCCGGGACAGGATCTATGGCTACACCTTC. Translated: CATSSIRDRIYGYTF.

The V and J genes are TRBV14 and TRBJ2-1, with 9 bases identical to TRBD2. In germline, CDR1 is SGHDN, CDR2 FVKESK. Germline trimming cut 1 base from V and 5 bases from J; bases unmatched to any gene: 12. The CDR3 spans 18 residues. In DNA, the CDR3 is TGTGCCAGCAGCCAAGGGAGAGCGGGGACTAGCAGGAACAATGAGCAGTTCTTC. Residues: CASSQGRAGTSRNNEQFF.

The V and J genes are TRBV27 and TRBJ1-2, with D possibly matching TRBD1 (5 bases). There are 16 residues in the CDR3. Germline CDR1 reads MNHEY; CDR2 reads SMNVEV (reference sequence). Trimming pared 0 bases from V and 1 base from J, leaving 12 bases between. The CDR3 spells CASSLSRAGINYGYTF. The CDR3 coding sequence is TGTGCCAGCAGTTTATCTCGAGCAGGGATTAACTATGGCTACACCTTC.

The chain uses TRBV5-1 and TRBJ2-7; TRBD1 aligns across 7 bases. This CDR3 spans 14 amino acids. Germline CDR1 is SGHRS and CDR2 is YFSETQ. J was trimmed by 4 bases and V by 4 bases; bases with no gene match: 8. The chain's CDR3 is CASSPGDRSYEQYF. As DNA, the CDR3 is TGCGCCAGCAGCCCTGGGGACAGATCATACGAGCAGTACTTC.

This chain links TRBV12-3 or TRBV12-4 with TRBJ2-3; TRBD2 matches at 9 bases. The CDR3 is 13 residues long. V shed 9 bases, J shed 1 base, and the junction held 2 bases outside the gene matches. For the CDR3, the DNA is TGTGCCAGGAAGCGGGAGGGCACAGATACGCAGTATTTT. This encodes CARKREGTDTQYF.

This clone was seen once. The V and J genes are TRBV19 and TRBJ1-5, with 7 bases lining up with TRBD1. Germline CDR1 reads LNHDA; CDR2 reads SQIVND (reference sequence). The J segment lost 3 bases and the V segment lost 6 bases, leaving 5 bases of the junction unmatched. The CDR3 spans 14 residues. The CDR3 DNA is TGTGCCAGTAGGGGACAGCTTATCAATCAGCCCCAGCATTTT. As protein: CASRGQLINQPQHF.

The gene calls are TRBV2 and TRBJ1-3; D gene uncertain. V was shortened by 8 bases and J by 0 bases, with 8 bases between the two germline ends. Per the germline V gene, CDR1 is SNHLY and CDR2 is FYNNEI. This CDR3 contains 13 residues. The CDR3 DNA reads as TGTGCCAGCTGGAGGTTCTCTGGAAACACCATATATTTT. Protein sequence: CASWRFSGNTIYF.

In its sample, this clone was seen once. The CDR3 is CSSLVPGNYGYTF. CDR3 bases: TGCAGCTCGTTAGTTCCGGGGAACTATGGCTACACCTTC. V usage is TRBV29-1 and J usage is TRBJ1-2; no clear D gene. The CDR3 contains 13 residues. From germline, CDR1 is SQVTM and CDR2 ANQGSEA. Trimming stripped 8 bases from V and 2 bases from J, with 15 bases between.

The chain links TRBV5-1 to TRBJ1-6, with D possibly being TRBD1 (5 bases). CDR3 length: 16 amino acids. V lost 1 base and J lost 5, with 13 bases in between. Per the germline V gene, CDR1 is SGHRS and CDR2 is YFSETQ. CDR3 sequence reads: CASSLRAGLDNSPLHF. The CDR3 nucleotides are TGCGCCAGCAGCTTGCGGGCAGGGCTAGATAATTCACCCCTCCACTTT.

This chain's CDR3 is CASSVAGTGDYEQYF. The DNA for the CDR3 is TGTGCCAGCAGCGTAGCGGGGACAGGGGACTACGAGCAGTACTTC. V is TRBV9 and J is TRBJ2-7; TRBD1 agrees at 10 bases. CDR3 length: 15 amino acids. Per the germline V gene, CDR1 is SGDLS and CDR2 is YYNGEE. Losses at the gene ends were 0 bases for V and 3 bases for J; bases not matched to a gene: 3.

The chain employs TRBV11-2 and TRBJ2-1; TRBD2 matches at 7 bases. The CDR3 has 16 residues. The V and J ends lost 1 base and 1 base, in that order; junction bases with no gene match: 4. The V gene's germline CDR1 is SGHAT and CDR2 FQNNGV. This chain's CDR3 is CASSLVSSGSYNEQFF. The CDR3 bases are TGTGCCAGCAGCTTAGTGTCTAGCGGATCCTACAATGAGCAGTTCTTC.

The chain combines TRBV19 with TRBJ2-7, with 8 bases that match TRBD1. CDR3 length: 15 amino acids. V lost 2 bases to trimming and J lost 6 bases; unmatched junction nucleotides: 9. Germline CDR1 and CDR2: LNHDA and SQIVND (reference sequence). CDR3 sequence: CASSIWQGASSEQYF. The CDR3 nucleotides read TGTGCCAGTAGTATATGGCAGGGGGCGAGTAGCGAGCAGTACTTC.

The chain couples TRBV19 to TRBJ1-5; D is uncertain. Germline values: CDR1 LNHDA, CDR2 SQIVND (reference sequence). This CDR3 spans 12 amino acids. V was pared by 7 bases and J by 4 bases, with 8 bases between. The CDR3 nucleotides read TGTGCCAGTAAACGGGGAAATCAGCCCCAGCATTTT. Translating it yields CASKRGNQPQHF.

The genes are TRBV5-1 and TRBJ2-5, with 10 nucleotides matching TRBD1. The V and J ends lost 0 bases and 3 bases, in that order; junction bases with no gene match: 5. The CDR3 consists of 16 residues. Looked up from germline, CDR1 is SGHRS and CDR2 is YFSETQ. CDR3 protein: CASSLDTGTGEETQYF. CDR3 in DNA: TGCGCCAGCAGCTTGGACACCGGGACAGGGGAAGAGACCCAGTACTTC. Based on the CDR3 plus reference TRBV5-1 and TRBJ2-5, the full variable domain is KAGVTQTPRYLIKTRGQQVTLSCSPISGHRSVSWYQQTPGQGLQFLFEYFSETQRNKGNFPGRFSGRQFSNSRSEMNVSTLELGDSALYLCASSLDTGTGEETQYFGPGTRLLVL.

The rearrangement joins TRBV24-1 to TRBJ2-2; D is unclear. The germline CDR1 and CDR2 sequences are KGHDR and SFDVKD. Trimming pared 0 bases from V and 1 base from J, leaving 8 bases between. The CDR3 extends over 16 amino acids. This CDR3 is CATSDLSILNTGELFF. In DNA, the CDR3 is TGTGCCACCAGTGATTTGTCCATACTGAACACCGGGGAGCTGTTTTTT.

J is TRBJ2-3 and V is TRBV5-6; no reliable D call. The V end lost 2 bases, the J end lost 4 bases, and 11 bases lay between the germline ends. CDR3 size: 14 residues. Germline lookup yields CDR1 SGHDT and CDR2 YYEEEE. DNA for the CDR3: TGTGCCAGCAGCTTAACGGTGGCGGCAGATACGCAGTATTTT. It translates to CASSLTVAADTQYF.

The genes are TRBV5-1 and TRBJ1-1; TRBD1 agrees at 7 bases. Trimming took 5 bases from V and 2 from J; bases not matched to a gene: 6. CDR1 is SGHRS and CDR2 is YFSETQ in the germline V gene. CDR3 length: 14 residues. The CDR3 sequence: CASRGQTINTEAFF. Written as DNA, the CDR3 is TGCGCCAGCAGGGGACAGACGATAAACACTGAAGCTTTCTTT.

In DNA form, the CDR3 reads TGTGCCAGCAGCCAAGAATTGTGGGCGGGAGGTCTGACCGGGGAGCTGTTTTTT. Protein product: CASSQELWAGGLTGELFF. The chain joins TRBV3-1 (or the pseudogene TRBV3-2) to TRBJ2-2; 8 positions match TRBD2. CDR1 is LGHDT and CDR2 is YNNKEL in the germline V gene (reference sequence). The CDR3 extends over 18 amino acids. Trimming cost V 0 bases and J 5 bases; bases outside gene matches: 11.

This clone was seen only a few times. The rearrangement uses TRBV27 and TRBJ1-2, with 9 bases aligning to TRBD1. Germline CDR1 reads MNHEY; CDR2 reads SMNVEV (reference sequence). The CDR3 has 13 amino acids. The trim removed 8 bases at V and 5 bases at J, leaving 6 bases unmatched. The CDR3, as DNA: TGTGCCAGCCAGGACGGGACAGGGTATGGCTACACCTTC. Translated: CASQDGTGYGYTF.

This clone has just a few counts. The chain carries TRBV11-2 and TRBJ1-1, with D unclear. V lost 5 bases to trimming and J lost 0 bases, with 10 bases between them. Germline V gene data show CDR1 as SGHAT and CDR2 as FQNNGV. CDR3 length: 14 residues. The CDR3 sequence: CASSREVMNTEAFF. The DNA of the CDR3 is TGTGCCAGCAGCCGTGAGGTCATGAACACTGAAGCTTTCTTT.

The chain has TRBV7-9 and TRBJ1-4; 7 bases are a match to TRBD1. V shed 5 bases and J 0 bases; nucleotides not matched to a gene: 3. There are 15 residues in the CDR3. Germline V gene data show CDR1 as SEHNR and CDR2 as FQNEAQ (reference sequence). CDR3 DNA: TGTGCCAGCAGCCCAACAGGGGCAACTAATGAAAAACTGTTTTTT. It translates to CASSPTGATNEKLFF.

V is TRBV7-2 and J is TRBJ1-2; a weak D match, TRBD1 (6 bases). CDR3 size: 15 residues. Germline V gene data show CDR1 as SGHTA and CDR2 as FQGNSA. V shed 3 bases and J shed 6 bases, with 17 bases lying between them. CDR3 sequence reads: CASSLARQVLDGYTF. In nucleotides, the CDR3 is TGTGCCAGCAGCTTGGCCCGACAGGTTTTGGATGGCTACACCTTC.